This T cell receptor (beta chain) originates from a study of blood T cell repertoires in COVID-19. Study background: Specimens from acute and convalescent COVID-19 originated in the United States, Italy and Spain. The analysed material was cDNA or gDNA that came from T cells, B-cell-depleted T cells, or PBMCs.

The data were produced by immunoSEQ multiplex PCR, yet TCRdb's version contains in-frame clones alone and is incomplete. The sample shows roughly 220,000 clones, around 85% of them seen only once. This clone came up once. Everyone who took part was roughly 18 to 95 years old, and they came from about two dozen US areas. Participants were placed into cohorts based on the clinical history they reported. The receptor comes from a woman aged 40 to 50 with acute COVID-19. The sample taken for sequencing was PBMCs or T cells enriched from blood (not recorded which).

The CDR3 protein is CASRLTPGNTEAFF. The CDR3 nucleotides are TGTGCCAGCAGACTGACGCCGGGGAACACTGAAGCTTTCTTT. This rearrangement joins TRBV27 to TRBJ1-1; D unclear. This CDR3 region has 14 residues. V lost 6 bases to trimming and J lost 1 base, with 12 bases between them. Germline CDR1 reads MNHEY; CDR2 reads SMNVEV (reference sequence).